Each of the 32 T cell receptor beta chains below was sequenced from the same sample in a study of beta chain features in type 1 diabetes. Study-level points and caveats: Among patients with Type 1 diabetes, TCRB CDR3s were moderately but significantly shorter in every one of the four CD4+ subsets.

Which antigens these TCRs recognize remains unknown. Expressed TCRB transcripts were sequenced, since all the RNA that had been isolated was reverse transcribed. Sequencing was performed with immunoSEQ multiplex PCR; in TCRdb, only in-frame clones are kept and a portion is missing. The data hold approximately 260,000 clones, with about 24% observed a single time. Material for sequencing was naive CD4+ T cells from blood. The receptors originated from a woman aged 25-40 years with type 1 diabetes.

The rearrangement links TRBV29-1 to TRBJ2-7, with 7 bases that match TRBD2. From germline, CDR1 is SQVTM and CDR2 ANQGSEA. Trimming cost V 0 bases and J 4 bases; bases outside gene matches: 12. This CDR3 is built from 16 residues. The CDR3 DNA follows: TGCAGCGTTGAAGACAGAGCATTCGCGGGAGAGTACGAGCAGTACTTC. It translates to CSVEDRAFAGEYEQYF.

The chain is built from TRBV29-1 and TRBJ2-5, with a weak D call TRBD1 (6 bases). V lost 3 bases, J lost 0 bases, and 14 bases lay in between. Germline V CDR1 and CDR2: SQVTM, ANQGSEA. The CDR3 is 15 amino acids. For the CDR3, the DNA is TGCAGCGTTGAGAGAGGGGGTGATTACCAAGAGACCCAGTACTTC. Its translation: CSVERGGDYQETQYF.

A few counts support this clone. V is TRBV20-1 and J is TRBJ2-1; possibly TRBD1 for D (6 bases). Germline V gives CDR1 DFQATT, CDR2 SNEGSKA (reference sequence). V was trimmed by 5 bases and J by 7 bases, leaving 9 bases between them. This CDR3 region has 11 residues. For the CDR3, the DNA is TGCAGTGCTCCTAGGGGGAATGAGCAGTTCTTC. It translates to CSAPRGNEQFF.

The chain uses TRBV6-5 and TRBJ2-5; perhaps TRBD1 as D (5 bases). Trimming left V 0 bases short and J 4 bases short, with 12 bases between. The CDR3 sequence is 15 residues long. Per germline, CDR1 MNHEY and CDR2 SVGAGI. The chain's CDR3 is CASSYSNGARETQYF. CDR3 DNA: TGTGCCAGCAGTTACTCGAATGGGGCTCGAGAGACCCAGTACTTC.

The V call is TRBV11-3, the J call TRBJ1-1; perhaps TRBD1 as D (6 bases). Deletions cut 1 base from V and 8 bases from J, with 8 bases between. Germline V gives CDR1 SGHNT, CDR2 YENEEA. The CDR3 sequence is 12 residues long. CDR3 nucleotide sequence: TGTGCCAGCAGCTTAGGGACAGCCGAAGCTTTCTTT. It specifies CASSLGTAEAFF.

The J gene is TRBJ2-7, the V gene TRBV11-2; perhaps TRBD1 as D (5 bases). Germline lookup yields CDR1 SGHAT and CDR2 FQNNGV. The CDR3 runs 17 residues. V lost 5 bases and J lost 9, with 29 bases in between. CDR3 nucleotides: TGTGCCAGCAGCCCTTCTGGGGTTTCAGGGCCCCCTTCTAGGCAGTACTTC. Its protein is CASSPSGVSGPPSRQYF.

V usage is TRBV4-1 and J usage is TRBJ2-1; weak D call: TRBD1 (6 bases). This CDR3 region has 18 residues. V was shortened by 0 bases and J by 5 bases, with 20 bases between the two germline ends. CDR1 is MGHRA, CDR2 YSYEKL, per germline. CDR3 sequence (DNA): TGCGCCAGCAGCCAAGATGGACAGCGAGTAGTGGGTAACAATGAGCAGTTCTTC. This translates into CASSQDGQRVVGNNEQFF.

A word on this clone: The junction does not match germline at one end; this may be a read error. This rearrangement joins TRBV7-3 to TRBJ2-1; TRBD2 matches at 11 bases. The germline gives CDR1 SGHTA, CDR2 FQGTGA. CDR3 length equals 16 residues. CDR3 sequence (DNA): TGTGCCAGCAGTTTAATAGCGGGAGGGCCCTACAATGAGCAGTTCTTC. Translation: CASSLIAGGPYNEQFF.

This clone occurred a few times. The V call is TRBV5-1, the J call TRBJ2-7, with 8 bases aligning to TRBD1. The trim removed 7 bases at V and 2 bases at J, leaving 11 bases unmatched. CDR1 and CDR2 from the germline V gene are SGHRS and YFSETQ. The CDR3 consists of 15 residues. The CDR3 DNA is TGCGCCAGCCAAAGGGACAGGACAGAGCCCTACGAGCAGTACTTC. Amino acid sequence: CASQRDRTEPYEQYF.

The chain employs TRBV4-2 and TRBJ2-1; a possible D gene is TRBD2 (5 bases). Germline V CDR1 and CDR2: LGHNA, YNFKEQ. The V end lost 3 bases, the J end lost 2 bases, and 5 bases lay between the germline ends. The CDR3 length is 13 residues. The CDR3 sequence: CASSHGAYNEQFF. The DNA of the CDR3 is TGTGCCAGCAGCCACGGGGCCTACAATGAGCAGTTCTTC.

This clone was observed a handful of times. The chain combines TRBV28 with TRBJ2-1, with 7 bases aligning to TRBD1. Germline V gives CDR1 MDHEN, CDR2 SYDVKM. V lost 4 bases and J lost 7; bases outside the gene matches: 1. The CDR3 runs 12 residues. CDR3 sequence: CASSSRGNEQFF. The CDR3 DNA follows: TGTGCCAGCAGTTCCAGGGGGAATGAGCAGTTCTTC.

A few counts support this clone. V is TRBV15 and J is TRBJ2-1; tentative D call: TRBD2 (6 bases). Germline CDR1 is LNHNV and CDR2 is YYDKDF (reference sequence). The CDR3 is made up of 17 amino acids. Trimming took off 0 bases at V and 2 bases at J, with 14 bases between the two ends. As DNA, the CDR3 is TGTGCCACCAGCAGAGATCGTGGAGGGATCACCTACAATGAGCAGTTCTTC. It encodes CATSRDRGGITYNEQFF. The whole variable domain, filled in from reference TRBV15 and TRBJ2-1, reads DAMVIQNPRYQVTQFGKPVTLSCSQTLNHNVMYWYQQKSSQAPKLLFHYYDKDFNNEADTPDNFQSRRPNTSFCFLDIRSPGLGDTAMYLCATSRDRGGITYNEQFFGPGTRLTVL.

The chain employs TRBV28 and TRBJ2-5; 12 nucleotides match TRBD2. V trimming: 5 bases; J trimming: 4 bases; junction bases outside the gene matches: 2. Germline CDR1 reads MDHEN; CDR2 reads SYDVKM. The CDR3 consists of 14 residues. CDR3 region: CASSPTSGRETQYF. The CDR3 region has the DNA TGTGCCAGCAGTCCGACTAGCGGGAGAGAGACCCAGTACTTC.

The chain has TRBV27 and TRBJ2-6; D gene ambiguous. V was shortened by 4 bases and J by 2 bases, with 12 bases between the two germline ends. CDR3 size: 16 residues. Germline CDR1 reads MNHEY; CDR2 reads SMNVEV (reference sequence). CDR3 residues: CASSSPPSAGANVLTF. CDR3 coding DNA: TGTGCCAGCAGTTCCCCTCCCTCCGCTGGGGCCAACGTCCTGACTTTC.

This clone appeared a few times. V usage is TRBV11-2 and J usage is TRBJ2-7; D is uncertain. Germline CDR1 and CDR2: SGHAT and FQNNGV. This CDR3 comprises 16 residues. V lost 2 bases to trimming and J lost 2 bases, with 16 bases between them. The CDR3 nucleotides read TGTGCCAGCAGCTTACGCTTTCCTATGCTAACCTACGAGCAGTACTTC. Its translation: CASSLRFPMLTYEQYF.

The sample holds a few counts of this clone. The gene calls are TRBV30 and TRBJ1-2, with TRBD1 matching over 8 bases. Per germline, CDR1 GTSNPN and CDR2 SVGIG (reference sequence). Trimming cost V 0 bases and J 8 bases; bases outside gene matches: 5. CDR3 length: 13 residues. Here the CDR3 reads CAWSVATGVGYTF. The CDR3 region has the DNA TGTGCCTGGAGTGTAGCGACAGGGGTAGGCTACACCTTC.

The sample holds a few counts of this clone. This chain joins TRBV15 and TRBJ2-7; TRBD1 matches 9 bases. The germline V gene has CDR1 LNHNV and CDR2 YYDKDF (reference sequence). Trimming cost V 3 bases and J 5 bases; bases outside gene matches: 5. The CDR3 extends over 14 amino acids. CDR3 coding DNA: TGTGCCACCAGCAGCTGGACAGGGGTAGACGAGCAGTACTTC. It codes for CATSSWTGVDEQYF. The variable domain in full, with the rest retrieved from reference TRBV15 and TRBJ2-7, is DAMVIQNPRYQVTQFGKPVTLSCSQTLNHNVMYWYQQKSSQAPKLLFHYYDKDFNNEADTPDNFQSRRPNTSFCFLDIRSPGLGDTAMYLCATSSWTGVDEQYFGPGTRLTVT.

The V gene is TRBV28, the J gene TRBJ2-2; D might be TRBD1 (5 bases). CDR1 and CDR2 from the germline V gene are MDHEN and SYDVKM. The V gene lost 3 bases and the J gene lost 5 bases, with 10 bases spanning the gap. The CDR3 loop spans 14 amino acids. CDR3 residues: CASSFQGETGELFF. CDR3 coding DNA: TGTGCCAGCAGTTTCCAAGGGGAAACCGGGGAGCTGTTTTTT.

The chain is built from TRBV28 and TRBJ2-7; unclear D gene. The CDR3 runs to 13 residues. V was shortened by 3 bases and J by 3 bases, with 9 bases between the two germline ends. The germline CDR1 and CDR2 sequences are MDHEN and SYDVKM. The CDR3 region has the DNA TGTGCCAGCAGTTTGGGTGACATCTACGAGCAGTACTTC. It codes for CASSLGDIYEQYF. Full variable domain (missing parts from reference TRBV28 and TRBJ2-7): DVKVTQSSRYLVKRTGEKVFLECVQDMDHENMFWYRQDPGLGLRLIYFSYDVKMKEKGDIPEGYSVSREKKERFSLILESASTNQTSMYLCASSLGDIYEQYFGPGTRLTVT.

The V gene is TRBV18, the J gene TRBJ2-7; a weak D match, TRBD1 (5 bases). Per germline, CDR1 KGHSH and CDR2 LQKENI. V was pared by 0 bases and J by 3 bases, with 9 bases between. This CDR3 contains 14 residues. The CDR3 DNA follows: TGTGCCAGCTCACCACCGTCAGGGTTCTACGAGCAGTACTTC. It encodes CASSPPSGFYEQYF.

The sample holds a few counts of this clone. The chain uses TRBV6-5 and TRBJ2-1; 14 bases align to TRBD2. V lost 4 bases and J lost 9; bases outside the gene matches: 5. The germline V gene encodes CDR1 MNHEY and CDR2 SVGAGI. CDR3 size: 15 residues. The CDR3 region has the DNA TGTGCCAGCAGTTGGACTAGCGGGAGGATTGGTGAGCAGTTCTTC. Translated, it gives CASSWTSGRIGEQFF.

The rearrangement uses TRBV6-5 and TRBJ2-7; a weak D match, TRBD1 (7 bases). CDR1 and CDR2 (germline): MNHEY, SVGAGI. The CDR3 covers 14 residues. Trimming shortened V by 5 bases and J by 3 bases, and 14 bases separated the two germline ends. Here the CDR3 reads CASSESQGGYEQYF. Written as DNA, the CDR3 is TGTGCCAGCAGTGAGAGCCAGGGGGGCTACGAGCAGTACTTC.

The rearrangement uses TRBV5-1 and TRBJ2-1; D call uncertain. The CDR3 sequence is 15 residues long. Trimming took 2 bases from V and 3 from J, leaving 12 bases between them. From germline, CDR1 is SGHRS and CDR2 YFSETQ. In DNA, the CDR3 is TGCGCCAGCAGCTTCCCAGAAACAAACTACAATGAGCAGTTCTTC. Protein product: CASSFPETNYNEQFF.

This clone was observed a few times. The chain combines TRBV5-4 with TRBJ2-7, with 9 bases fitting TRBD2. This CDR3 is built from 15 residues. The V gene end was trimmed by 1 base and the J gene end by 5 bases; junction bases not matched to a gene: 7. The germline gives CDR1 SGHNT, CDR2 YYREEE (reference sequence). The CDR3 DNA sequence: TGTGCCAGCAGCTTGTGGGTTAGCGGGAGTAACGAGCAGTACTTC. It yields the protein CASSLWVSGSNEQYF.

This clone was observed a handful of times. The chain has TRBV29-1 and TRBJ2-2, with D perhaps TRBD2 (6 bases). Trimming shortened V by 6 bases and J by 0 bases, and 14 bases separated the two germline ends. The CDR3 is 15 amino acids. The germline V gene encodes CDR1 SQVTM and CDR2 ANQGSEA. The CDR3 reads CSVELAIANTGELFF. The CDR3 DNA reads TGCAGCGTGGAACTAGCAATCGCGAACACCGGGGAGCTGTTTTTT.

The V call is TRBV19, the J call TRBJ2-1, with a weak D call TRBD2 (6 bases). The CDR3 totals 17 residues. CDR1 and CDR2 from the germline V gene are LNHDA and SQIVND (reference sequence). Trimming took off 5 bases at V and 0 bases at J, with 17 bases between the two ends. The CDR3 DNA is TGTGCCAGTAGTGGAACAGGAGGGGATAGCTCCTACAATGAGCAGTTCTTC. Encoded protein: CASSGTGGDSSYNEQFF.

This clone occurred a few times. This sequence joins TRBV7-2 and TRBJ2-4; TRBD2 is a possible D gene (5 bases). V was trimmed by 5 bases and J by 9 bases, leaving 20 bases between them. This CDR3 region has 15 residues. Germline V gene sequence: CDR1 SGHTA, CDR2 FQGNSA. CDR3 protein: CASSPFSAKEGIQYF. CDR3 DNA sequence: TGTGCCAGCAGCCCCTTTAGCGCCAAAGAAGGCATTCAGTACTTC. The full variable domain, rest sourced from reference TRBV7-2 and TRBJ2-4, is GAGVSQSPSNKVTEKGKDVELRCDPISGHTALYWYRQSLGQGLEFLIYFQGNSAPDKSGLPSDRFSAERTGGSVSTLTIQRTQQEDSAVYLCASSPFSAKEGIQYFGAGTRLSVL.

V usage is TRBV9 and J usage is TRBJ2-1; D possibly corresponds to TRBD1 (5 bases). CDR1 is SGDLS, CDR2 YYNGEE, per germline. The V gene lost 3 bases and the J gene lost 1 base, with 11 bases spanning the gap. This CDR3 has 15 residues. CDR3 bases: TGTGCCAGCAGCGCCACTGGGGCTTCCTACAATGAGCAGTTCTTC. It is translated as CASSATGASYNEQFF.

The chain employs TRBV9 and TRBJ2-5, with 9 positions matching TRBD1. This CDR3 region has 14 residues. CDR1 and CDR2 from the germline V gene are SGDLS and YYNGEE. J gave up 1 base and V 2 bases, and 0 bases lay outside the gene matches. The DNA of the CDR3 is TGTGCCAGCAGCGTGACAGGGGGCCAAGAGACCCAGTACTTC. This gives the protein CASSVTGGQETQYF.

The chain combines TRBV27 with TRBJ2-1; TRBD2 aligns across 14 bases. In germline, CDR1 is MNHEY, CDR2 SMNVEV (reference sequence). This CDR3 has 16 amino acids. V lost 8 bases and J lost 1; bases outside the gene matches: 4. In nucleotides, the CDR3 is TGTGCCAGCGGGACTAGCGGGAGAGGGTCCTACAATGAGCAGTTCTTC. Translating it yields CASGTSGRGSYNEQFF.

In its sample, this clone was seen a few times. This chain links TRBV6-1 with TRBJ2-3; the D gene is possibly TRBD2 (6 bases). The germline V gene has CDR1 MNHNS and CDR2 SASEGT. Trimming removed 5 bases from V and 5 bases from J, with 11 bases in between. The CDR3 has 13 residues. CDR3 sequence reads: CASSSRERDTQYF. The CDR3, as DNA: TGTGCCAGCAGTAGTCGGGAGAGAGATACGCAGTATTTT.

The chain links TRBV27 to TRBJ2-1, with 9 bases that match TRBD1. Germline values: CDR1 MNHEY, CDR2 SMNVEV (reference sequence). CDR3 length: 14 amino acids. Trimming cost V 6 bases and J 3 bases; bases outside gene matches: 3. The CDR3: CASRGQGLYNEQFF. CDR3 bases: TGTGCCAGCAGGGGACAGGGACTCTACAATGAGCAGTTCTTC.